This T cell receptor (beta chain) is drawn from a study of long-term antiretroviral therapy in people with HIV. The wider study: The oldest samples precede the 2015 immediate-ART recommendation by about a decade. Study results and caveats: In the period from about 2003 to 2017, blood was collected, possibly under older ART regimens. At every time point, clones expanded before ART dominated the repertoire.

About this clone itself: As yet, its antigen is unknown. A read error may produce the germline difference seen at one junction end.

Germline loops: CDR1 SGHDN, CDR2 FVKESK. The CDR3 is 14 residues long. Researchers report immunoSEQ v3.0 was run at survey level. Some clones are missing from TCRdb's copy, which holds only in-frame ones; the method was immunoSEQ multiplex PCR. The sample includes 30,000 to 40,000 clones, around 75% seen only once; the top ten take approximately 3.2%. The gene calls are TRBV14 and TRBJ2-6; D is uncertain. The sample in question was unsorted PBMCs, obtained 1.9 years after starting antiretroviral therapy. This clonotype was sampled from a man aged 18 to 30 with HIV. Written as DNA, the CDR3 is TGTGCCAGCGGCCACTTCTCTGGGGCCAACGTCCTGACTTTC. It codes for CASGHFSGANVLTF.